The 8 T cell receptor beta chains in this list originate from one sample, sequenced in a study of cytomegalovirus exposure and HLA in healthy donors. It was with 60 Vbeta and 13 Jbeta primers that the PCR ran. Here immunoSEQ multiplex PCR was the method, and the copy in TCRdb shows in-frame clones only, minus some. The profile covers around 250,000 clones, with around 80% appearing a single time and 7% to 9% taken by the ten largest. Sequences were obtained from PBMCs. These receptors were obtained from a woman aged 55-70 years in good health and CMV-seropositive.

The chain is built from TRBV18 and TRBJ2-1; TRBD1 matches at 9 bases. V lost 0 bases, J lost 1 base, and 4 bases stayed unmatched. CDR1 is KGHSH and CDR2 is LQKENI in the germline V gene. The CDR3 is 17 residues long. This CDR3 is CASSPPAGTGSYNEQFF. The DNA of the CDR3 is TGTGCCAGCTCACCACCGGCCGGGACAGGGTCCTACAATGAGCAGTTCTTC.

The J gene is TRBJ2-1, the V gene TRBV19; TRBD1 agrees at 7 bases. CDR1 and CDR2 from the germline V gene are LNHDA and SQIVND (reference sequence). Trimming at V came to 4 bases and at J to 4 bases, leaving 1 base not matched to a gene. This CDR3 is built from 13 residues. The CDR3 is CASSRGQYNEQFF. The CDR3 region has the DNA TGTGCCAGTAGTAGGGGACAGTACAATGAGCAGTTCTTC.

The chain uses TRBV7-9 and TRBJ1-3, with a possible D match to TRBD1 (5 bases). The V gene's germline CDR1 is SEHNR and CDR2 FQNEAQ (reference sequence). V lost 4 bases, J lost 2 bases, and 9 bases lay in between. This CDR3 comprises 14 residues. The CDR3 region has the DNA TGTGCCAGCAGCTCGCAGGGTGCTGGAAACACCATATATTTT. Translation gives CASSSQGAGNTIYF.

The rearrangement joins TRBV19 to TRBJ2-7, with D perhaps TRBD1 (5 bases). From germline, CDR1 is LNHDA and CDR2 SQIVND (reference sequence). Deletions cut 8 bases from V and 4 bases from J, with 12 bases between. The CDR3 extends over 12 amino acids. This CDR3 reads CASGHSGYEQYF. For the CDR3, the DNA is TGTGCCAGTGGACATTCAGGTTACGAGCAGTACTTC.

V and J are TRBV18 and TRBJ1-2; possibly TRBD1 for D (5 bases). Germline V gene data show CDR1 as KGHSH and CDR2 as LQKENI. The CDR3 has 14 amino acids. Trimming took 0 bases from V and 3 from J, leaving 8 bases between them. CDR3 loop: CASSPPAGDYGYTF. The CDR3 coding sequence is TGTGCCAGCTCACCACCCGCGGGGGACTATGGCTACACCTTC.

This clone has only a few counts. The V and J genes are TRBV5-1 and TRBJ2-7; 14 bases agree with TRBD2. Per the germline V gene, CDR1 is SGHRS and CDR2 is YFSETQ. The V and J ends lost 0 bases and 5 bases, in that order; junction bases with no gene match: 7. The CDR3 runs 17 residues. This CDR3 reads CASSLGLAGGGHHEQYF. CDR3 DNA: TGCGCCAGCAGCTTGGGACTAGCGGGAGGGGGGCACCACGAGCAGTACTTC.

The gene calls are TRBV5-1 and TRBJ1-1; TRBD1 matches at 8 bases. This CDR3 contains 13 residues. Germline CDR1 SGHRS, CDR2 YFSETQ. V lost 4 bases to trimming and J lost 4 bases; unmatched junction nucleotides: 3. The CDR3 here is CASSITGGTEAFF. DNA for the CDR3: TGCGCCAGCAGCATCACAGGGGGCACTGAAGCTTTCTTT.

This chain connects TRBV7-9 to TRBJ2-7; 8 bases align to TRBD2. J gave up 3 bases and V 3 bases, and 1 base lay outside the gene matches. Germline V gives CDR1 SEHNR, CDR2 FQNEAQ (reference sequence). The length of the CDR3 is 13 residues. CDR3 region: CASSFGRGYEQYF. CDR3 in DNA: TGTGCCAGCAGCTTCGGGAGGGGCTACGAGCAGTACTTC.